This T cell receptor (beta chain) was recorded in a study of follicular helper T cells after annual influenza vaccination. Study-wide points: Undersampling of larger non-cTfh compartments could not be excluded. Successive annual vaccinations recalled a recurrent oligoclonal ICOS+CD38+ cTfh response with influenza-specific clonotypes.

With regard to this clone: No antigen is known for it.

Produced via immunoSEQ multiplex PCR; TCRdb's table is partial and in-frame only. The table lists about 14,000 clones, 80% to 90% of them singletons, with about 0.26% in the top ten. The sample's time point: 2014-2015 season, pre-vaccination. The clonotype was recovered from an adult who received the influenza vaccine. The sample in question was CXCR5- memory CD4+ T cells sorted from blood, obtained on the day of influenza vaccination.

The CDR3 DNA reads TGTGCCAGTAGTTATGACGTGGCAACTAATGAAAAACTGTTTTTT. Protein product: CASSYDVATNEKLFF. The gene calls are TRBV19 and TRBJ1-4; no reliable D call. V dropped 5 bases and J dropped 0 bases, with 10 bases sitting between them. Germline CDR1 and CDR2: LNHDA and SQIVND (reference sequence). This CDR3 is built from 15 residues.